A single sample gave rise to the 4 T cell receptor beta chains below, sequenced in a study of identical twins. TCRdb reprocessed the 5' RACE reads with MiXCR, giving one entry per CDR3 protein. The data show about 210,000 distinct CDR3 sequences, roughly 9.4% seen once. What was sequenced was memory (CD45RO+) T cells sorted from blood. These receptor sequences come from a woman between 18 and 29 years old in good health.

There are many counts of this clonotype. This CDR3 reads CARVPGQGKGYEQYF. CDR3 nucleotides: TGTGCCAGAGTTCCGGGACAGGGGAAAGGTTACGAGCAGTACTTC. The V call is TRBV10-3, the J call TRBJ2-7, with TRBD1 matching over 10 bases. Germline loops: CDR1 ENHRY, CDR2 SYGVKD. CDR3 length: 15 residues. V lost 10 bases, J lost 4 bases, and 13 bases stayed unmatched.

The chain couples TRBV10-3 to TRBJ2-5; TRBD1 is a possible D gene (6 bases). Germline loops: CDR1 ENHRY, CDR2 SYGVKD. There are 13 residues in the CDR3. CDR3 in DNA: TGTGCGACCTCCGGGACAAAGGGTCAGACCCAGTACTTC. It codes for CATSGTKGQTQYF.

At least ten counts were recorded for this clonotype. This chain links TRBV6-2 or TRBV6-3 with TRBJ2-1; 10 nucleotides line up with TRBD2. CDR3 size: 16 residues. J gave up 8 bases and V 2 bases, and 9 bases lay outside the gene matches. The germline V gene has CDR1 MNHEY and CDR2 SVGEGT. The CDR3 region has the DNA TGTGCCAGCAGTTACCTCACTAGCGGGGTAAAGGATGAGCAGTTCTTC. The encoded protein is CASSYLTSGVKDEQFF.

The chain is built from TRBV7-2 and TRBJ2-7; 9 nucleotides match TRBD1. This CDR3 spans 14 amino acids. V shed 5 bases, J shed 3 bases, and the junction held 5 bases outside the gene matches. Germline CDR1 SGHTA, CDR2 FQGNSA. CDR3 sequence: CASSLGTGIYEQYF. CDR3 bases: TGTGCCAGCAGCCTAGGGACAGGGATCTACGAGCAGTACTTC.